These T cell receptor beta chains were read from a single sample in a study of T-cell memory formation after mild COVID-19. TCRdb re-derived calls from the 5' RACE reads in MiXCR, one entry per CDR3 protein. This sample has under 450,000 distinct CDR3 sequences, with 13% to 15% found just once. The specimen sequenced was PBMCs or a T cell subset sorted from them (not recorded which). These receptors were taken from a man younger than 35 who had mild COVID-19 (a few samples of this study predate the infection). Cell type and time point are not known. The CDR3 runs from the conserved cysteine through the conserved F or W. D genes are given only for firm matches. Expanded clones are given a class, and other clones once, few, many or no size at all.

CASRSGNTEAFF TGTGCCAGCCGATCAGGGAACACTGAAGCTTTCTTT TRBJ1-1 . few TRBV19
CASSEGGGSDTQYF TGTGCCAGCAGTGAAGGCGGGGGCTCAGATACGCAGTATTTT TRBJ2-3 . . TRBV6-4
CASSARDRKQETQYF TGTGCCAGCAGCGCGAGGGACAGAAAGCAAGAGACCCAGTACTTC TRBJ2-5 TRBD1 . TRBV7-9
CASRGQFYGYTF TGTGCCAGCAGAGGACAGTTCTATGGCTACACCTTC TRBJ1-2 . many TRBV6-1
CASSPHENNEQFF TGTGCCAGCAGCCCACACGAAAACAATGAGCAGTTCTTC TRBJ2-1 . few TRBV13
CASSSGQGGKPQHF TGCGCCAGCAGCTCGGGACAGGGAGGCAAGCCCCAGCATTTT TRBJ1-5 TRBD1 . TRBV5-1
CSARGAEAKNIQYF TGCAGTGCTAGAGGGGCAGAAGCCAAAAACATTCAGTACTTC TRBJ2-4 . many TRBV20-1
CASSLTSGGLDIQYF TGCGCCAGCAGCTTGACTAGCGGGGGGTTGGACATTCAGTACTTC TRBJ2-4 TRBD2 . TRBV5-1
CASSLVLGGETQYF TGTGCCAGCAGCTTGGTTTTAGGGGGGGAGACCCAGTACTTC TRBJ2-5 . . TRBV11-2
CASSLAGEGYTQYF TGTGCCAGCAGTCTGGCGGGGGAGGGGTATACGCAGTATTTT TRBJ2-3 TRBD2 few TRBV6-5
CASSQAAGTEAFF TGCGCCAGCAGCCAAGCGGCAGGCACTGAAGCTTTCTTT TRBJ1-1 . few TRBV4-3
CASRREVEYNEQFF TGTGCCAGTAGAAGAGAGGTCGAATACAATGAGCAGTTCTTC TRBJ2-1 . . TRBV19
CASSPETGNYNEQFF TGTGCCAGCAGCCCAGAGACGGGAAACTACAATGAGCAGTTCTTC TRBJ2-1 . . TRBV7-3
CASSLFSGNNEQFF TGTGCCAGCAGCTTATTTTCGGGAAACAATGAGCAGTTCTTC TRBJ2-1 . few TRBV7-9
CASSLDSGRYPYGYTF TGTGCCAGCAGCTTGGATTCTGGGAGGTACCCTTATGGCTACACCTTC TRBJ1-2 . . TRBV5-6
CASSGTGAPGEQYF TGTGCCAGCAGTGGTACCGGGGCTCCGGGGGAGCAGTACTTC TRBJ2-7 . few TRBV25-1
CASRTWGSETQYF TGTGCCAGCAGAACGTGGGGGTCAGAGACCCAGTACTTC TRBJ2-5 . . TRBV7-9
CASSLNPLGSYNEQFF TGTGCCAGCAGCTTAAACCCCCTGGGCTCCTACAATGAGCAGTTCTTC TRBJ2-1 . . TRBV7-3
CASSRGQGDSPLHF TGTGCCAGCAGCCGGGGACAGGGAGATTCACCCCTCCACTTT TRBJ1-6 TRBD1 many TRBV5-5
CASSYSGTYGYTF TGTGCCAGCAGTTATTCCGGGACCTATGGCTACACCTTC TRBJ1-2 . . TRBV6-6
CASSAGQATGYGYTF TGCGCCAGCAGCGCCGGACAGGCCACGGGTTATGGCTACACCTTC TRBJ1-2 TRBD1 few TRBV5-1
CASSATTTSTDTQYF TGTGCCAGCAGTGCGACAACAACTAGCACAGATACGCAGTATTTT TRBJ2-3 . . TRBV2
CASSYTQGSGNTIYF TGTGCCAGCTCTTATACACAGGGTTCTGGAAACACCATATATTTT TRBJ1-3 . . TRBV18
CASKRAGGSYNEQFF TGTGCCAGCAAACGGGCGGGGGGATCTTACAATGAGCAGTTCTTC TRBJ2-1 TRBD2 few TRBV6-6